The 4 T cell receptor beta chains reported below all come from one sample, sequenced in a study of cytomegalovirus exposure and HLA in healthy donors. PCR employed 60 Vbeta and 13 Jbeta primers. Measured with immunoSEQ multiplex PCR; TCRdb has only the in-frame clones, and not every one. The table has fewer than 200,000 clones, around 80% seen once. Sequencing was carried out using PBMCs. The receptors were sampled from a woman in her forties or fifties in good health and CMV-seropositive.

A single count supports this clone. CDR3 loop: CASRPPDGGTYEQYF. The CDR3 coding sequence is TGTGCCAGCCGACCCCCGGACGGGGGAACCTACGAGCAGTACTTC. The chain is built from TRBV25-1 and TRBJ2-7, with D possibly matching TRBD2 (6 bases). This CDR3 has 15 amino acids. Trimming removed 8 bases at V and 2 bases at J, with 19 bases between. In germline, CDR1 is MGHDK, CDR2 SYGVNS.

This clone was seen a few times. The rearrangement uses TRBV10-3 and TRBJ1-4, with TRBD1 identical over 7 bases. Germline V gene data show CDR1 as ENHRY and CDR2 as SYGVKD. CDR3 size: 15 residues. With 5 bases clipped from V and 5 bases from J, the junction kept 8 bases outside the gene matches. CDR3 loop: CAISRGGTPNEKLFF. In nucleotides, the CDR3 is TGTGCCATCAGTCGAGGGGGCACCCCAAATGAAAAACTGTTTTTT.

CDR3 nucleotides: TGTGCCAGCGGCAAAGGACAGCAACCCTACGAGCAGTACTTC. Translating gives CASGKGQQPYEQYF. This chain joins TRBV5-8 and TRBJ2-7; D is perhaps TRBD1 (6 bases). Germline V gene sequence: CDR1 SGHTS, CDR2 YDEGEE. V dropped 7 bases and J dropped 2 bases, with 16 bases sitting between them. The CDR3 has 14 residues.

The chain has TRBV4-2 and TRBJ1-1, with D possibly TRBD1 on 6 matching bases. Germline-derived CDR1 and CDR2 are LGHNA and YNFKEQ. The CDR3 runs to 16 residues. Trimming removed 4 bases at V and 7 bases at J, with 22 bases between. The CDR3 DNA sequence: TGTGCCAGCAGCCCAGAATACAGGGCCCCAAGGGATGAAGCTTTCTTT. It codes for CASSPEYRAPRDEAFF.